The 26 T cell receptor beta chains presented below share a single source sample, sequenced in a study of T cells in Graves' hyperthyroidism and ophthalmopathy. Amplification targeted TCR beta CDR3 regions from RNA transcripts. The HTBI primer set was used in a first-round RT-PCR of the TCR CDR3. TCRdb re-called the multiplex PCR reads with MiXCR, one entry per CDR3 protein. The table has hundreds of thousands of distinct CDR3 sequences, just over 35% seen once; the top ten hold approximately 31%. Sample: blood. Source of these receptors: a middle-aged woman with Graves' hyperthyroidism.

In its sample, this clonotype was seen a few times. The rearrangement uses TRBV19 and TRBJ1-1; D ambiguous. With 3 bases removed from V and 1 base from J, the gap between germline ends came to 12 bases. Germline-derived CDR1 and CDR2 are LNHDA and SQIVND (reference sequence). The CDR3 has 15 residues. The DNA for the CDR3 is TGTGCCAGTAGTATGCGGTGGGATGCGAACACTGAAGCTTTCTTT. Its protein is CASSMRWDANTEAFF.

The table lists this clonotype with many counts. This chain uses TRBV20-1 with TRBJ2-5, with 11 bases matching TRBD2. V lost 8 bases, J lost 1 base, and 6 bases stayed unmatched. This CDR3 has 14 residues. Germline V gene sequence: CDR1 DFQATT, CDR2 SNEGSKA (reference sequence). Here the CDR3 DNA reads TGCAGTCACGTAGCGGGGGGGCTCCAAGAGACCCAGTACTTC. Protein: CSHVAGGLQETQYF.

This clonotype has just one count. The junction differs from germline at one of its ends, possibly a read error. The chain joins TRBV7-2 to TRBJ2-7; 12 bases are a match to TRBD2. CDR1 and CDR2 (germline): SGHTA, FQGNSA. This CDR3 is 16 amino acids long. The CDR3 DNA is TGTGCCGGCAGCTTACTAGCGGGAGGTTGGGCCTACGAGCAGTACTTC. Translated: CAGSLLAGGWAYEQYF.

This clonotype was counted ten times or more. The chain employs TRBV19 and TRBJ2-7; 14 nucleotides line up with TRBD2. Germline assignment: CDR1 LNHDA and CDR2 SQIVND (reference sequence). The junction had 3 bases not matched to a gene; V was cut back by 4 bases and J by 4 bases. This CDR3 contains 15 residues. CDR3 residues: CASSTGTSGSYEQYF. The DNA of the CDR3 is TGTGCCAGTAGTACCGGGACTAGCGGGAGTTACGAGCAGTACTTC.

For this clonotype: A much larger clonotype is one base distant, so this may be a read error. The rearrangement joins TRBV9 to TRBJ1-4, with unresolved D. V was trimmed by 0 bases and J by 8 bases, leaving 8 bases between them. CDR1 SGDLS and CDR2 YYNGEE come from the germline V gene. The CDR3 is 13 amino acids. The chain's CDR3 is CASSVGSREKLFF. The CDR3 DNA follows: TGTGCCAGCAGCGTAGGGTCACGGGAAAAACTGTTTTTT.

The genes are TRBV19 and TRBJ2-5, with TRBD1 matching over 8 bases. Germline V gene sequence: CDR1 LNHDA, CDR2 SQIVND (reference sequence). J gave up 4 bases and V 3 bases, and 4 bases lay outside the gene matches. The CDR3 sequence is 14 residues long. The CDR3 DNA reads TGTGCCAGTAGTATGGAGACAGGGGCAGAGACCCAGTACTTC. Encoded protein: CASSMETGAETQYF.

This clonotype was observed once. The genes are TRBV7-2 and TRBJ1-5; tentatively, D is TRBD1 (5 bases). The germline V and J ends were trimmed by 4 bases and 5 bases, with 15 bases remaining between them. The CDR3 is 15 residues long. Germline loops: CDR1 SGHTA, CDR2 FQGNSA. CDR3 bases: TGTGCCAGCAGCTCTTCGGGACTAGAGGATCAGCCCCAGCATTTT. This encodes CASSSSGLEDQPQHF.

Ten or more counts support this clonotype. V usage is TRBV5-6 and J usage is TRBJ2-7; weak D call: TRBD1 (5 bases). V gave up 2 bases and J gave up 0 bases, with 6 bases separating them. The CDR3 runs 13 residues. Per the germline V gene, CDR1 is SGHDT and CDR2 is YYEEEE. The CDR3 loop reads CASSFTGSYEQYF. The CDR3 region has the DNA TGTGCCAGCAGCTTTACAGGCTCCTACGAGCAGTACTTC.

This clonotype was seen a handful of times. The chain recombines TRBV30 with TRBJ1-2; D possibly corresponds to TRBD1 (6 bases). This CDR3 is 13 amino acids long. Trimming stripped 0 bases from V and 8 bases from J, with 13 bases between. Per germline, CDR1 GTSNPN and CDR2 SVGIG (reference sequence). The CDR3 nucleotides are TGTGCCTGGAGTGTTCAGGGGACGTTAGGCTACACCTTC. Translation: CAWSVQGTLGYTF. The whole variable domain, filled in from reference TRBV30 and TRBJ1-2, reads SQTIHQWPATLVQPVGSPLSLECTVEGTSNPNLYWYRQAAGRGLQLLFYSVGIGQISSEVPQNLSASRPQDRQFILSSKKLLLSDSGFYLCAWSVQGTLGYTFGSGTRLTVV.

This clonotype was seen ten or more times. The rearrangement links TRBV10-1 to TRBJ1-3; 7 nucleotides match TRBD1. V lost 6 bases and J lost 4; bases outside the gene matches: 9. Germline CDR1 and CDR2: WNHNN and SYGVQD (reference sequence). CDR3 size: 15 residues. The CDR3 here is CASRIPGTDGNTIYF. The DNA of the CDR3 is TGCGCCAGCAGAATCCCCGGGACAGACGGAAACACCATATATTTT.

The chain uses TRBV6-5 and TRBJ2-7; D is ambiguous. V lost 5 bases and J lost 4, with 12 bases in between. Germline-derived CDR1 and CDR2 are MNHEY and SVGAGI. CDR3 length equals 13 residues. The DNA of the CDR3 is TGTGCCAGCAGTCCGCCTAGGGTTTACGAGCAGTACTTC. Translated, it gives CASSPPRVYEQYF.

CDR3 sequence reads: CSASGQFYEQYF. Written as DNA, the CDR3 is TGCAGTGCTAGCGGACAGTTCTACGAGCAGTACTTC. J is TRBJ2-7 and V is TRBV20-1; D is possibly TRBD1 (6 bases). This CDR3 comprises 12 residues. The germline V gene encodes CDR1 DFQATT and CDR2 SNEGSKA (reference sequence). The V gene lost 3 bases and the J gene lost 3 bases, with 9 bases spanning the gap.

The chain combines TRBV12-3 or TRBV12-4 with TRBJ1-5; D gene uncertain. The length of the CDR3 is 14 residues. Between the trimmed V and J ends, which lost 6 bases and 6 bases, there was a span of 15 bases. For the CDR3, the DNA is TGTGCCAGCAGCCCCGGGAGCAACCTTCAGCCCCAGCATTTT. Encoded protein: CASSPGSNLQPQHF.

On this clonotype itself: A read error may produce the germline difference seen at one junction end. This CDR3 is CVSQGVKNSPLHF. DNA of the CDR3: TGTGTCAGCCAGGGTGTGAAGAATTCACCCCTCCACTTT. The chain joins TRBV7-2 to TRBJ1-6, with a weak D call TRBD1 (5 bases). This CDR3 comprises 13 residues. Germline CDR1 and CDR2: SGHTA and FQGNSA.

Comments on this clonotype: This may be a read error, as it is one base from a much larger clone. The chain is built from TRBV25-1 and TRBJ2-7, with D tentatively TRBD1 (5 bases). The V end lost 6 bases, the J end lost 3 bases, and 27 bases lay between the germline ends. Germline V gives CDR1 MGHDK, CDR2 SYGVNS. This CDR3 contains 18 residues. CDR3 sequence (DNA): TGTGCCAGCAGCTTAGGGCCCACCGTTGGGGCAGAGATCTACGAGCAGTACTTC. It encodes CASSLGPTVGAEIYEQYF.

As for this clonotype: A clone one base away is much larger, so this may be a read error. The V gene is TRBV20-1, the J gene TRBJ2-5; 7 nucleotides align to TRBD1. This CDR3 is 14 amino acids long. Germline assignment: CDR1 DFQATT and CDR2 SNEGSKA (reference sequence). The CDR3 is CNAAGTESSRTQYF. The CDR3 nucleotides read TGCAATGCTGCCGGGACAGAGTCTTCCCGGACCCAGTACTTC.

This clonotype was observed a handful of times. The chain links TRBV6-5 to TRBJ1-1; no clear D. Germline values: CDR1 MNHEY, CDR2 SVGAGI. The CDR3 is made up of 15 amino acids. Trimming stripped 0 bases from V and 1 base from J, with 9 bases between. The CDR3 DNA follows: TGTGCCAGCAGTTACTCCCTATGGGGGAACACTGAAGCTTTCTTT. This translates into CASSYSLWGNTEAFF.

This rearrangement joins TRBV2 to TRBJ1-1; D remains ambiguous. V was shortened by 9 bases and J by 0 bases, with 8 bases between the two germline ends. CDR1 is SNHLY and CDR2 is FYNNEI in the germline V gene. There are 12 residues in the CDR3. The CDR3 sequence is CARTKMNTEAFF. The CDR3 DNA sequence: TGTGCCAGAACCAAAATGAACACTGAAGCTTTCTTT.

In its sample, this clonotype was seen a few times. The chain uses TRBV7-8 and TRBJ1-1; the D is unclear. Germline V lookup: CDR1 SGHVS, CDR2 FQNEAQ. This CDR3 region has 15 residues. The ends were cut back, 2 bases at V and 1 base at J, with 11 bases in the middle. This CDR3 is CASSLLSFTNTEAFF. The CDR3, as DNA: TGTGCCAGCAGCTTATTATCGTTCACGAACACTGAAGCTTTCTTT. The whole variable domain, filled in from reference TRBV7-8 and TRBJ1-1, reads GAGVSQSPRYKVAKRGQDVALRCDPISGHVSLFWYQQALGQGPEFLTYFQNEAQLDKSGLPSDRFFAERPEGSVSTLKIQRTQQEDSAVYLCASSLLSFTNTEAFFGQGTRLTVV.

CDR3 nucleotide sequence: TGCGCCAGCAGACACAGGGGTGTAAGCACCGGGGAGCTGTTTTTT. Its translation is CASRHRGVSTGELFF. The gene calls are TRBV4-1 and TRBJ2-2, with 7 nucleotides matching TRBD1. Germline V CDR1 and CDR2: MGHRA, YSYEKL. The CDR3 length is 15 residues. The J segment lost 4 bases and the V segment lost 6 bases, leaving 8 bases of the junction unmatched.

This clonotype was counted at least ten times. J is TRBJ1-1 and V is TRBV9, with D perhaps matching TRBD1 (6 bases). CDR1 is SGDLS and CDR2 is YYNGEE in the germline V gene. V shed 0 bases and J shed 7 bases, with 13 bases lying between them. The CDR3 loop spans 14 amino acids. The CDR3 DNA follows: TGTGCCAGCAGCGTAGCGTGGGGGGGCAATGAAGCTTTCTTT. Its translation is CASSVAWGGNEAFF.

This clonotype was seen a handful of times. The chain uses TRBV6-2 or TRBV6-3 and TRBJ1-1; D is perhaps TRBD1 (6 bases). The germline V gene has CDR1 MNHEY and CDR2 SVGEGT. V gave up 6 bases and J gave up 3 bases, with 14 bases separating them. The CDR3 is 14 residues long. CDR3 protein: CASRPNRDYTEAFF. CDR3 DNA sequence: TGTGCCAGCAGACCAAACAGGGATTACACTGAAGCTTTCTTT.

As for this clonotype: This could be a read error, since a much larger clone is one nucleotide away. This chain connects TRBV19 to TRBJ1-1; TRBD1 aligns across 8 bases. The CDR3 covers 16 residues. Per germline, CDR1 LNHDA and CDR2 SQIVND (reference sequence). In DNA, the CDR3 is TGTGCCCGTAGTATAGGGTTGGGGACAGGGAACACTGAAGCTTTCTTT. Translated, it gives CARSIGLGTGNTEAFF. The whole variable domain, remainder taken from reference TRBV19 and TRBJ1-1, is DGGITQSPKYLFRKEGQNVTLSCEQNLNHDAMYWYRQDPGQGLRLIYYSQIVNDFQKGDIAEGYSVSREKKESFPLTVTSAQKNPTAFYLCARSIGLGTGNTEAFFGQGTRLTVV.

The rearrangement uses TRBV25-1 and TRBJ1-2; TRBD1 might be the D (6 bases). V lost 4 bases and J 1 base, leaving 16 bases between the germline ends. The CDR3 length is 16 residues. CDR1 is MGHDK and CDR2 is SYGVNS in the germline V gene. The CDR3 DNA reads as TGTGCCAGCAGTGCTAGGGTGGGGGCGGGTAACTATGGCTACACCTTC. As protein: CASSARVGAGNYGYTF.

The chain links TRBV6-5 to TRBJ1-2, with a tentative D call TRBD1 (6 bases). V was shortened by 0 bases and J by 3 bases, with 11 bases between the two germline ends. This CDR3 has 15 amino acids. The V gene's germline CDR1 is MNHEY and CDR2 SVGAGI. The CDR3 DNA follows: TGTGCCAGCAGTTACTCAGCAGGGGCCCACTATGGCTACACCTTC. Protein: CASSYSAGAHYGYTF.

At least ten counts were recorded for this clonotype. The chain's CDR3 is CAITPSGYGYTF. The CDR3 bases are TGTGCCATCACCCCGAGCGGCTATGGCTACACCTTC. The V gene is TRBV10-3, the J gene TRBJ1-2; D unclear. V was clipped by 7 bases and J by 4 bases, with 10 bases between them. CDR3 size: 12 residues. Looked up from germline, CDR1 is ENHRY and CDR2 is SYGVKD.